This T cell receptor (beta chain) was sequenced for a study of cytomegalovirus exposure and HLA in healthy donors. Amplification used 60 Vbeta primers and 13 Jbeta primers. Generated by immunoSEQ multiplex PCR, the TCRdb table keeps only in-frame clones and is missing some. The sample records around 150,000 clones, roughly 80% being singletons. The trim removed 3 bases at V and 4 bases at J, leaving 9 bases unmatched. CDR1 and CDR2 (germline): SGHAT, FQNNGV. The CDR3 contains 16 residues. The receptor was isolated from a man aged 40-49 years in good health and CMV-seronegative. The sequenced sample was PBMCs. J is TRBJ1-1 and V is TRBV11-2; TRBD1 aligns across 9 bases. CDR3 nucleotide sequence: TGTGCCAGCAGCTTTCTAACAGGGGGCTGGGTCACTGAAGCTTTCTTT. Its translation: CASSFLTGGWVTEAFF.